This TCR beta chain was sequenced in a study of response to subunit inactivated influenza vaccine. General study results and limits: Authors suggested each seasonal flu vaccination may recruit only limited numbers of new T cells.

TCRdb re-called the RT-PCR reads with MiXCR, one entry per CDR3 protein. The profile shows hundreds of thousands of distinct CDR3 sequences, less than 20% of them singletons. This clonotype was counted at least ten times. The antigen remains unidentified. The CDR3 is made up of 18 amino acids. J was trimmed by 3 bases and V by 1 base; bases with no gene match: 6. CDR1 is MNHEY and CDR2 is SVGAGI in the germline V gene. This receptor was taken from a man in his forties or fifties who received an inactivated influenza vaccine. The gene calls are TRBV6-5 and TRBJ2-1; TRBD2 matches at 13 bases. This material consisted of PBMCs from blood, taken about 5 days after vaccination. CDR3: CASSYLGLAGVLYNEQFF. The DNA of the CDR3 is TGTGCCAGCAGTTACTTAGGACTAGCGGGAGTGCTCTACAATGAGCAGTTCTTC.